The entry below gives a single T cell receptor (beta chain) sequence along with its context. V lost 4 bases and J 3 bases, leaving 10 bases between the germline ends. The germline gives CDR1 SGHRS, CDR2 YFSETQ. This CDR3 region has 14 residues. This entry belongs to a study of blood T cell repertoires in COVID-19. The wider study: In each case, the material was cDNA or gDNA derived from T cells, B-cell-depleted T cells, or PBMCs.

Assay: immunoSEQ multiplex PCR; the TCRdb copy retains only in-frame clones and omits some. Of 130,000 to 150,000 clones listed, 70% to 85% are singletons. The sequence derives from a woman of 80 years or more with acute or convalescent COVID-19. The chain joins TRBV5-1 to TRBJ1-4; the D gene is possibly TRBD1 (6 bases). Sequencing was performed on peripheral blood. The CDR3 bases are TGCGCCAGCAGCCACGGGACACCTAATGAAAAACTGTTTTTT. It translates to CASSHGTPNEKLFF.